This T cell receptor beta chain was profiled in a study of control samples from healthy donors and cancer patients. CDR3 length equals 13 residues. V lost 5 bases and J 7 bases, leaving 9 bases between the germline ends. This clone is a singleton in its sample. Clones were sequenced by immunoSEQ multiplex PCR, and TCRdb holds only the in-frame ones, with some missing. Counted here are more than 70,000 clones, approximately 94% occurring once; the ten biggest clones make up about 2.7%. Sequences were obtained from blood. This clonotype originated in a woman aged 25 to 39 in good health. The gene calls are TRBV12-3 or TRBV12-4 and TRBJ1-6; maybe TRBD1 (6 bases). CDR3 sequence reads: CASSRTENSPLHF. CDR3 coding DNA: TGTGCCAGCAGTAGGACAGAAAATTCACCCCTCCACTTT.